One sample yielded the 24 T cell receptor beta chains listed below, sequenced in a study of cytomegalovirus exposure and HLA in healthy donors. PCR involved 60 Vbeta and 13 Jbeta primers. The repertoire was sequenced with immunoSEQ multiplex PCR; TCRdb's copy has only in-frame clones and lacks some. Of about 160,000 clones listed, approximately 84% were seen once; the top ten hold 3.1%. The sample taken for sequencing was PBMCs. These receptors all come from a woman in her 50s in good health and CMV-seropositive.

This chain links TRBV6-5 with TRBJ2-1; D call uncertain. There are 15 residues in the CDR3. V shed 6 bases and J shed 0 bases, with 12 bases lying between them. Germline CDR1 MNHEY, CDR2 SVGAGI. CDR3 in DNA: TGTGCCAGCAGAACCAGGTATAGCTCCTACAATGAGCAGTTCTTC. Protein sequence: CASRTRYSSYNEQFF.

The chain joins TRBV6-5 to TRBJ1-4, with D possibly TRBD1 on 5 matching bases. CDR3 length equals 16 residues. V was cut by 4 bases and J by 4 bases, with 16 bases left in between. Germline loops: CDR1 MNHEY, CDR2 SVGAGI. The CDR3: CASSLEGTGGNEKLFF. The CDR3 DNA sequence: TGTGCCAGCAGTTTGGAAGGGACGGGGGGTAATGAAAAACTGTTTTTT.

The rearrangement links TRBV19 to TRBJ1-1; 10 bases map to TRBD1. This CDR3 is built from 16 residues. V was clipped by 1 base and J by 3 bases; unmatched bases: 5. Germline V gene sequence: CDR1 LNHDA, CDR2 SQIVND (reference sequence). The DNA of the CDR3 is TGTGCCAGTAGTATAGGAGGACAGGGGGAATACACTGAAGCTTTCTTT. Amino acids: CASSIGGQGEYTEAFF.

The rearrangement uses TRBV2 and TRBJ2-2; the D gene is possibly TRBD1 (6 bases). This CDR3 comprises 15 residues. The ends were cut back, 6 bases at V and 0 bases at J, with 11 bases in the middle. The V gene's germline CDR1 is SNHLY and CDR2 FYNNEI. CDR3 sequence: CASRRDTPNTGELFF. The DNA for the CDR3 is TGTGCCAGCAGAAGGGACACCCCGAACACCGGGGAGCTGTTTTTT.

This chain links TRBV30 with TRBJ2-1, with 13 bases that match TRBD2. Trimming cost V 4 bases and J 11 bases; bases outside gene matches: 5. CDR1 is GTSNPN and CDR2 is SVGIG in the germline V gene (reference sequence). This CDR3 region has 13 residues. The CDR3 sequence: CAWTLGTSGKQFF. In DNA form, the CDR3 reads TGTGCCTGGACGCTCGGGACTAGCGGGAAGCAGTTCTTC.

The J gene is TRBJ1-2, the V gene TRBV7-9, with a weak D call TRBD1 (5 bases). V was shortened by 3 bases and J by 0 bases, with 20 bases between the two germline ends. Germline CDR1 is SEHNR and CDR2 is FQNEAQ (reference sequence). This CDR3 comprises 18 residues. CDR3 amino acids: CASSFLAGSQGTNYGYTF. The CDR3 nucleotides read TGTGCCAGCAGCTTCCTCGCGGGATCCCAGGGCACTAACTATGGCTACACCTTC.

The V call is TRBV11-2, the J call TRBJ2-3; TRBD2 aligns across 8 bases. The CDR3 is 16 residues long. V was clipped by 3 bases and J by 0 bases; unmatched bases: 5. Germline CDR1 SGHAT, CDR2 FQNNGV. CDR3 nucleotide sequence: TGTGCCAGCAGCTTTCTTAGCGGGGTGAGCACAGATACGCAGTATTTT. Amino acid sequence: CASSFLSGVSTDTQYF.

The chain combines TRBV10-1 with TRBJ1-1; D not resolved. Trimming removed 5 bases at V and 4 bases at J, with 11 bases between. The CDR3 is 13 amino acids. The germline V gene encodes CDR1 WNHNN and CDR2 SYGVQD (reference sequence). The DNA of the CDR3 is TGCGCCAGCAGTAAGGAGCGGAGCACTGAAGCTTTCTTT. This codes for CASSKERSTEAFF.

The chain employs TRBV9 and TRBJ2-7; D perhaps matches TRBD1 (6 bases). From germline, CDR1 is SGDLS and CDR2 YYNGEE. Trimming cost V 1 base and J 3 bases, with 11 bases left between them. CDR3 size: 14 residues. CDR3 coding DNA: TGTGCCAGCAGCGTAAGTACAGGGTTCTACGAGCAGTACTTC. Translation gives CASSVSTGFYEQYF.

This clone came up a few times. V gene TRBV19 combines with J gene TRBJ2-2, with D possibly TRBD2 on 6 matching bases. The CDR3 is 17 residues long. In germline, CDR1 is LNHDA, CDR2 SQIVND (reference sequence). V lost 6 bases to trimming and J lost 0 bases, with 17 bases between them. As DNA, the CDR3 is TGTGCCAGTAGGCCCTTCGGGGGTTGGACGAACACCGGGGAGCTGTTTTTT. This translates into CASRPFGGWTNTGELFF.

The chain uses TRBV10-3 and TRBJ2-3; possible D gene TRBD1, 6 bases. V lost 2 bases and J lost 2, with 11 bases in between. CDR3 size: 15 residues. Per the germline V gene, CDR1 is ENHRY and CDR2 is SYGVKD. CDR3 DNA: TGTGCCATCAGTGAGAACAGGGATCTCACAGATACGCAGTATTTT. Translation: CAISENRDLTDTQYF.

The rearrangement joins TRBV30 to TRBJ2-7; the match to TRBD1 covers 8 bases. The CDR3 contains 14 residues. The V and J ends lost 0 bases and 9 bases, in that order; junction bases with no gene match: 10. The V gene's germline CDR1 is GTSNPN and CDR2 SVGIG (reference sequence). The chain's CDR3 is CAWSVGQGRERQYF. CDR3 in DNA: TGTGCCTGGAGTGTAGGACAGGGCAGGGAGCGGCAGTACTTC.

The chain uses TRBV19 and TRBJ2-7, with TRBD1 matching 11 bases. Trimming removed 5 bases from V and 4 bases from J; junction bases left unmatched: 7. This CDR3 has 15 residues. The germline V gene has CDR1 LNHDA and CDR2 SQIVND (reference sequence). The CDR3 spells CASSPWTGGRYEQYF. CDR3 bases: TGTGCCAGTAGTCCCTGGACAGGGGGCAGGTACGAGCAGTACTTC.

Here the CDR3 reads CASSLSRAATEAFF. CDR3 nucleotide sequence: TGTGCCAGCAGCTTGAGCAGGGCGGCCACTGAAGCTTTCTTT. The gene calls are TRBV5-4 and TRBJ1-1, with a tentative D call TRBD1 (5 bases). There are 14 residues in the CDR3. From germline, CDR1 is SGHNT and CDR2 YYREEE (reference sequence). V was clipped by 1 base and J by 4 bases, with 11 bases between them. Looking up the rest from reference TRBV5-4 and TRBJ1-1 gives the full variable domain: ETGVTQSPTHLIKTRGQQVTLRCSSQSGHNTVSWYQQALGQGPQFIFQYYREEENGRGNFPPRFSGLQFPNYSSELNVNALELDDSALYLCASSLSRAATEAFFGQGTRLTVV.

This rearrangement joins TRBV18 to TRBJ2-1; the D gene is possibly TRBD2 (6 bases). This CDR3 is built from 18 residues. Trimming pared 5 bases from V and 0 bases from J, leaving 20 bases between. Germline-derived CDR1 and CDR2 are KGHSH and LQKENI. The CDR3 sequence: CASSEPPGLTSSYNEQFF. The DNA of the CDR3 is TGTGCCAGCTCAGAACCTCCTGGACTAACAAGCTCCTACAATGAGCAGTTCTTC.

The rearrangement uses TRBV19 and TRBJ2-2, with a tentative D call TRBD1 (6 bases). Deletions cut 7 bases from V and 0 bases from J, with 12 bases between. This CDR3 has 15 residues. CDR1 and CDR2 (germline): LNHDA, SQIVND (reference sequence). The CDR3 coding sequence is TGTGCCAGTACCAACGAGGGGGCGAACACCGGGGAGCTGTTTTTT. It codes for CASTNEGANTGELFF.

To note about this clone: Its ends do not fully match the called genes, so a read error is possible. The V call is TRBV5-1, the J call TRBJ1-2; 7 bases fit TRBD1. CDR1 SGHRS and CDR2 YFSETQ come from the germline V gene. The CDR3 runs to 12 residues. The CDR3 DNA is TGCGCCAGCAGCGATTCAACGAATGACAGGGCCTTC. This sequence encodes CASSDSTNDRAF.

This clone was recorded only once. The chain uses TRBV7-2 and TRBJ2-1; 10 bases align to TRBD2. The CDR3 totals 15 residues. J was trimmed by 3 bases and V by 7 bases; bases with no gene match: 6. Germline CDR1 SGHTA, CDR2 FQGNSA. The CDR3 here is CASTLSGGGYNEQFF. CDR3 bases: TGTGCCAGCACCCTCAGCGGGGGGGGCTACAATGAGCAGTTCTTC.

The rearrangement uses TRBV4-1 and TRBJ2-2, with D possibly matching TRBD1 (6 bases). Germline CDR1 reads MGHRA; CDR2 reads YSYEKL. The CDR3 totals 18 residues. Between the trimmed V and J ends, which lost 1 base and 2 bases, there was a span of 17 bases. The CDR3 DNA follows: TGCGCCAGCAGCCAAGGAGCAGGGGCAAAATCTAACACCGGGGAGCTGTTTTTT. Encoded protein: CASSQGAGAKSNTGELFF.

This chain uses TRBV2 with TRBJ2-5, with TRBD2 identical over 9 bases. This CDR3 contains 15 residues. The J segment lost 11 bases and the V segment lost 6 bases, leaving 16 bases of the junction unmatched. Germline V lookup: CDR1 SNHLY, CDR2 FYNNEI. This CDR3 reads CASSPGVSGGRAQYF. The DNA for the CDR3 is TGTGCCAGCAGCCCCGGTGTGAGCGGGGGGAGAGCACAGTACTTC. Variable domain in full (rest from reference TRBV2 and TRBJ2-5): EPEVTQTPSHQVTQMGQEVILRCVPISNHLYFYWYRQILGQKVEFLVSFYNNEISEKSEIFDDQFSVERPDGSNFTLKIRSTKLEDSAMYFCASSPGVSGGRAQYFGPGTRLLVL.

This clone was seen a handful of times. This chain uses TRBV28 with TRBJ1-2, with D unresolved. Germline assignment: CDR1 MDHEN and CDR2 SYDVKM. The CDR3 covers 12 residues. The V end was cut by 2 bases, the J end by 7 bases, with 8 bases between. CDR3 DNA: TGTGCCAGCAGTTTAGTCGGGAGTGGCTACACCTTC. This gives the protein CASSLVGSGYTF.

The rearrangement links TRBV7-2 to TRBJ2-3, with 10 bases lining up with TRBD2. The CDR3 loop spans 15 amino acids. Trimming took 2 bases from V and 4 from J; bases not matched to a gene: 3. In germline, CDR1 is SGHTA, CDR2 FQGNSA. DNA for the CDR3: TGTGCCAGCAGCTTAACGCTAGCGGGAGCAGATACGCAGTATTTT. It translates to CASSLTLAGADTQYF. The complete variable domain, with remaining parts taken from reference TRBV7-2 and TRBJ2-3, reads GAGVSQSPSNKVTEKGKDVELRCDPISGHTALYWYRQSLGQGLEFLIYFQGNSAPDKSGLPSDRFSAERTGGSVSTLTIQRTQQEDSAVYLCASSLTLAGADTQYFGPGTRLTVL.

The V call is TRBV28, the J call TRBJ1-1, with 9 bases fitting TRBD1. The CDR3 has 15 residues. CDR1 and CDR2 from the germline V gene are MDHEN and SYDVKM. The junction had 10 bases not matched to a gene; V was cut back by 6 bases and J by 5 bases. For the CDR3, the DNA is TGTGCCAGCAGGGGCTTCACAGGGGGCGGAACTGAAGCTTTCTTT. Translating gives CASRGFTGGGTEAFF.

The table lists this clone with a count of one. The gene calls are TRBV5-1 and TRBJ2-4; 7 bases fit TRBD1. V shed 0 bases and J 10 bases; nucleotides not matched to a gene: 4. This CDR3 spans 13 amino acids. From germline, CDR1 is SGHRS and CDR2 YFSETQ. The CDR3 DNA sequence: TGCGCCAGCAGCTTGGGTGGGACAGATATTCAGTACTTC. This encodes CASSLGGTDIQYF. The full variable domain, in which reference TRBV5-1 and TRBJ2-4 provide the parts outside the CDR3, is KAGVTQTPRYLIKTRGQQVTLSCSPISGHRSVSWYQQTPGQGLQFLFEYFSETQRNKGNFPGRFSGRQFSNSRSEMNVSTLELGDSALYLCASSLGGTDIQYFGAGTRLSVL.